The clone carrying this T cell receptor beta chain has only a few counts. Antigen specificity is unknown. Sorting was used to obtain naive CD8 T cells (CD8+CD4-CCR7+CD45RA+). The sample originates from a study of molecular identifiers for immune sequencing clone quantification. Overall study results and limits: Highly expanded clone sizes could be underestimated by identical TCR molecules that share a barcode.

TCRdb used MiXCR to reprocess the PCR reads, holding one entry per CDR3 protein. Altogether around 460,000 distinct CDR3 sequences are present, about a quarter being singletons, with the ten largest covering about 0.75%. V gave up 4 bases and J gave up 7 bases; unmatched junction bases: 6. Germline lookup yields CDR1 MNHEY and CDR2 SVGAGI. The CDR3 has 14 amino acids. The clonotype was recovered from a human donor in good health. Some libraries in this study had Jurkat cell RNA spiked in. The specimen sequenced was naive CD8+ T cells from blood, with Jurkat cell RNA spiked in. Subset meaning: FACS-sorted CD8+CD4-CCR7+CD45RA+ naive T cells. The chain carries TRBV6-5 and TRBJ2-3; 9 nucleotides align to TRBD2. This CDR3 reads CASSLAGAWYTQYF. CDR3 sequence (DNA): TGTGCCAGCAGTTTAGCGGGAGCTTGGTATACGCAGTATTTT.